A single sample gave rise to the 14 T cell receptor beta chains below, sequenced in a study of T cells in Graves' hyperthyroidism and ophthalmopathy. Amplification of TCR beta CDR3 regions used RNA as the template. First-round RT-PCR targeting the TCR CDR3 was performed with the HTBI primer set. One entry per CDR3 protein, called by TCRdb with MiXCR from the multiplex PCR reads. The sample shows nearly 600,000 distinct CDR3 sequences, over 11% of them seen only once. The sequencing sample was made of blood. These receptor sequences come from a woman aged 25 to 39 with Graves' hyperthyroidism that later progressed to Graves' ophthalmopathy.

The sample holds many counts of this clonotype. This chain links TRBV5-5 with TRBJ1-2, with D possibly TRBD1 on 6 matching bases. Per germline, CDR1 SGHKS and CDR2 YYEKEE (reference sequence). This CDR3 is built from 14 residues. Trimming cost V 3 bases and J 4 bases, with 13 bases left between them. The CDR3 coding sequence is TGTGCCAGCAGCTCACATGACAGGCGCTATGGCTACACCTTC. It encodes CASSSHDRRYGYTF.

The chain joins TRBV6-1 to TRBJ1-5; D is possibly TRBD1 (5 bases). Trimming removed 7 bases at V and 5 bases at J, with 12 bases between. Looked up from germline, CDR1 is MNHNS and CDR2 is SASEGT. The CDR3 contains 13 residues. The CDR3 sequence is CASTGTEYQPQHF. For the CDR3, the DNA is TGTGCCAGCACTGGGACGGAATATCAGCCCCAGCATTTT.

This clonotype has ten or more counts. CDR3 amino acids: CASSSGQDYEQYF. The CDR3 DNA follows: TGTGCCAGCAGTTCGGGACAGGACTACGAGCAGTACTTC. This rearrangement joins TRBV12-3 or TRBV12-4 to TRBJ2-7; 8 bases line up with TRBD1. This CDR3 is built from 13 residues. With V trimmed by 4 bases and J by 3 bases, 2 bases remained unmatched.

With regard to this clonotype: At one boundary the junction diverges from the germline segment, which might be a read error. The CDR3 loop reads CASSLVLTGQAPTNEKLLF. The CDR3 region has the DNA TGTGCCAGCAGCTTAGTTCTGACGGGACAGGCTCCAACTAATGAAAAACTGCTTTTT. The chain links TRBV11-2 to TRBJ1-4; 8 nucleotides align to TRBD1. This CDR3 is 19 amino acids long. Germline-derived CDR1 and CDR2 are SGHAT and FQNNGV.

This clonotype was picked up many times. The chain joins TRBV28 to TRBJ1-4; TRBD1 is a possible D gene (6 bases). With 5 bases removed from V and 5 bases from J, the gap between germline ends came to 12 bases. Germline V gene data show CDR1 as MDHEN and CDR2 as SYDVKM. The CDR3 length is 14 residues. CDR3: CASSGGGPNEKLFF. In nucleotides, the CDR3 is TGTGCCAGCAGTGGGGGGGGGCCCAATGAAAAACTGTTTTTT.

The V and J genes are TRBV30 and TRBJ1-4; perhaps TRBD1 as D (5 bases). Between the trimmed V and J ends, which lost 8 bases and 1 base, there was a span of 11 bases. The CDR3 spans 13 residues. In germline, CDR1 is GTSNPN, CDR2 SVGIG (reference sequence). The CDR3 region is CARAGGTNEKLFF. Here the CDR3 DNA reads TGTGCCCGGGCCGGGGGAACTAATGAAAAACTGTTTTTT.

In this sample, this clonotype turned up many times. The chain couples TRBV4-2 to TRBJ2-3; 7 bases are a match to TRBD2. Germline CDR1 LGHNA, CDR2 YNFKEQ. The CDR3 contains 16 residues. V lost 4 bases and J lost 4; bases outside the gene matches: 11. This chain's CDR3 is CASSPGRRERSDTQYF. CDR3 bases: TGTGCCAGCAGCCCCGGGAGGAGGGAGCGGTCAGATACGCAGTATTTT.

About this clonotype itself: This clone may be a read error of a much larger clone one base away. The V call is TRBV30, the J call TRBJ1-5; possible D gene TRBD1, 6 bases. The length of the CDR3 is 14 residues. CDR1 is GTSNPN, CDR2 SVGIG, per germline (reference sequence). V lost 4 bases and J lost 6, with 16 bases in between. The CDR3 here is CAWTGVGAGQPQHF. The CDR3, as DNA: TGTGCCTGGACAGGGGTAGGGGCAGGTCAGCCCCAGCATTTT.

This clonotype has a count of ten or more. CDR3 in amino acids: CASSFAGENTEAFF. The CDR3 nucleotides read TGTGCCAGCAGCTTTGCAGGGGAAAACACTGAAGCTTTCTTT. V gene TRBV7-9 combines with J gene TRBJ1-1, with a tentative D call TRBD1 (6 bases). V was clipped by 3 bases and J by 2 bases, with 10 bases between them. CDR1 and CDR2 (germline): SEHNR, FQNEAQ (reference sequence). This CDR3 spans 14 amino acids.

This clonotype was observed a few times. The chain carries TRBV5-1 and TRBJ2-3; TRBD1 agrees at 11 bases. Trimming cost V 7 bases and J 3 bases; bases outside gene matches: 7. The CDR3 length is 15 residues. The germline gives CDR1 SGHRS, CDR2 YFSETQ. The CDR3: CASGWGQGETDTQYF. CDR3 coding DNA: TGCGCCAGCGGCTGGGGACAGGGGGAGACAGATACGCAGTATTTT.

A few counts support this clonotype. The chain is built from TRBV4-1 and TRBJ1-5; D is uncertain. CDR1 is MGHRA, CDR2 YSYEKL, per germline. The V and J ends lost 1 base and 0 bases respectively, with 10 bases between them. This CDR3 comprises 16 residues. The CDR3 region is CASSQATTFSNQPQHF. DNA for the CDR3: TGCGCCAGCAGCCAAGCCACAACCTTTAGCAATCAGCCCCAGCATTTT.

About this clonotype itself: Sequence at one end of the junction differs from germline and may be a read error. The rearrangement uses TRBV27 and TRBJ2-7; D is unclear. Per the germline V gene, CDR1 is MNHEY and CDR2 is SMNVEV (reference sequence). CDR3 length: 13 amino acids. CDR3 DNA: TGTGCCGGCAGTCCCCCCTCGGATGACGAGCAGTACTTC. Residues: CAGSPPSDDEQYF.

In this sample, this clonotype turned up many times. The chain recombines TRBV11-2 with TRBJ2-3; TRBD1 aligns across 7 bases. CDR1 is SGHAT and CDR2 is FQNNGV in the germline V gene. V dropped 6 bases and J dropped 0; count of bases not matched to a gene: 6. The CDR3 covers 15 residues. For the CDR3, the DNA is TGTGCCAGCAGTCGGTCGGGACAGAGCACAGATACGCAGTATTTT. Translation gives CASSRSGQSTDTQYF.

The chain carries TRBV9 and TRBJ2-1; 7 bases map to TRBD1. Trimming took 8 bases from V and 4 from J; bases not matched to a gene: 9. CDR3 size: 14 residues. CDR1 and CDR2 (germline): SGDLS, YYNGEE. The CDR3 region has the DNA TGTGCCAGTGGGACAGCAAAAATTTACAATGAGCAGTTCTTC. This codes for CASGTAKIYNEQFF.